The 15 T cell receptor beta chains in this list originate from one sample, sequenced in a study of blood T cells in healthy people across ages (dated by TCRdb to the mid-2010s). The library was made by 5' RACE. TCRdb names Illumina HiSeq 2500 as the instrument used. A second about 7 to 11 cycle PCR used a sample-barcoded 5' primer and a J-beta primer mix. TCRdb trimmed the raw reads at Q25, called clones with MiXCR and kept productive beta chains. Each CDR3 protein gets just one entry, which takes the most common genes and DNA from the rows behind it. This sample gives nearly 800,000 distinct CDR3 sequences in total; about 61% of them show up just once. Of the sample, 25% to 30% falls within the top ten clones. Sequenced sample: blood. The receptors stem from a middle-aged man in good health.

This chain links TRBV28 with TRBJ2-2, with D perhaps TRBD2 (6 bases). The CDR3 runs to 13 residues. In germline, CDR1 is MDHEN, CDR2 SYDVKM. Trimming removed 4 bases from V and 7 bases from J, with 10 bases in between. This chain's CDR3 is CASSSGGVGELFF. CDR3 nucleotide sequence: TGTGCCAGCAGTTCCGGGGGAGTCGGGGAGCTGTTTTTT.

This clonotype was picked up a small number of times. The CDR3 loop is CASSLVGTSGWSEQFF. CDR3 nucleotides: TGTGCCAGCAGCTTAGTGGGGACTAGCGGCTGGAGTGAGCAGTTCTTC. The V and J genes are TRBV7-2 and TRBJ2-1; the match to TRBD2 covers 11 bases. With 1 base clipped from V and 9 bases from J, the junction kept 8 bases outside the gene matches. The CDR3 covers 16 residues. Germline loops: CDR1 SGHTA, CDR2 FQGNSA.

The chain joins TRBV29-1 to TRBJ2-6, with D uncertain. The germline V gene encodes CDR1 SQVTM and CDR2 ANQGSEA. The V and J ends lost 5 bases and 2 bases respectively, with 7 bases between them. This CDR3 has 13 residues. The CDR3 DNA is TGCAGCGTTCGTAGTGCTGGGGCCAACGTCCTGACTTTC. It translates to CSVRSAGANVLTF.

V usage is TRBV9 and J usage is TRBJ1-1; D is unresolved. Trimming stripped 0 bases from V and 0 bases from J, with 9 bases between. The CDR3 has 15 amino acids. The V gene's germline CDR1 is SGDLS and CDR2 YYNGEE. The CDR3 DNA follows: TGTGCCAGCAGCGTAGTTGAAGGATTGAACACTGAAGCTTTCTTT. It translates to CASSVVEGLNTEAFF.

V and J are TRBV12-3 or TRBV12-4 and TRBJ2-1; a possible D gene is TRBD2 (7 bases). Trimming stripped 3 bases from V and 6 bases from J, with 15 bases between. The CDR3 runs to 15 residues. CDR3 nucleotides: TGTGCCAGCAGTTTGTTCGGGGGGCGCGGCAATGAGCAGTTCTTC. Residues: CASSLFGGRGNEQFF.

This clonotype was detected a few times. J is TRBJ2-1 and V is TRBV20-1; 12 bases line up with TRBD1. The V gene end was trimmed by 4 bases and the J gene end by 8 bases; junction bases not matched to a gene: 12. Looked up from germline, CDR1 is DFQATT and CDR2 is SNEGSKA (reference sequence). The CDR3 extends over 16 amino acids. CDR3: CSAKMTGTGGADEQFF. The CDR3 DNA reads TGCAGTGCTAAGATGACCGGGACAGGGGGCGCGGATGAGCAGTTCTTC.

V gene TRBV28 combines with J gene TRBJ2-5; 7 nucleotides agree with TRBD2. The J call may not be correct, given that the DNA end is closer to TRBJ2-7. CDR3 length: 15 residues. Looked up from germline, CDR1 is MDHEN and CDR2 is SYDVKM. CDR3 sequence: CASSLSQRGTYEQYF. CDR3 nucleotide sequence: TGTGCCAGCAGTTTAAGTCAGCGGGGCACCTACGAGCAGTACTTC.

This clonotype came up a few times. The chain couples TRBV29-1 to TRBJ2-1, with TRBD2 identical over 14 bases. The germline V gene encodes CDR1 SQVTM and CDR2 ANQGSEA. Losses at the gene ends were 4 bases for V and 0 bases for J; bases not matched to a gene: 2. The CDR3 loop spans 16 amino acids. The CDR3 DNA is TGCAGCGTTGCCGGGACTAGCGGGAGCTCCTACAATGAGCAGTTCTTC. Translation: CSVAGTSGSSYNEQFF.

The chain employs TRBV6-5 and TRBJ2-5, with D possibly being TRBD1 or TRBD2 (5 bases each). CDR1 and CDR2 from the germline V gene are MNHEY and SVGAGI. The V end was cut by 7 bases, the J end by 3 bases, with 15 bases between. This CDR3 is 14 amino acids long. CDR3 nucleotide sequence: TGTGCCAGCACACCTTCCCGGGGCGAAGAGACCCAGTACTTC. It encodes CASTPSRGEETQYF.

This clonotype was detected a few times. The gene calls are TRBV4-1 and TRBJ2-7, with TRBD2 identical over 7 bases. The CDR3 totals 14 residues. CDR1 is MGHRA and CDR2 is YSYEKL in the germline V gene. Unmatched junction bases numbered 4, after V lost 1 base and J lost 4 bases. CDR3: CASSQGPAGYEQYF. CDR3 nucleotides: TGCGCCAGCAGCCAAGGCCCAGCGGGATACGAGCAGTACTTC.

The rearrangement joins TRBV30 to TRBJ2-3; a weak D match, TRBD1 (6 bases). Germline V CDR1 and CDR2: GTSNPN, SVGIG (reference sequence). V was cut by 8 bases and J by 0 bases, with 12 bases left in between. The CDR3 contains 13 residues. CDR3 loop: CAGQIISTDTQYF. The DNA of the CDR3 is TGTGCCGGACAGATCATCAGCACAGATACGCAGTATTTT.

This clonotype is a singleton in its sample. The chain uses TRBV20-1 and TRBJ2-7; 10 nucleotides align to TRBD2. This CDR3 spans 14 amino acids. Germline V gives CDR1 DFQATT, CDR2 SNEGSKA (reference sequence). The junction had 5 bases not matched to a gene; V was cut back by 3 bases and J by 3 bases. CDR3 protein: CSASSGGRHYEQYF. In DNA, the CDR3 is TGCAGTGCTAGTAGCGGGGGGAGACACTACGAGCAGTACTTC.

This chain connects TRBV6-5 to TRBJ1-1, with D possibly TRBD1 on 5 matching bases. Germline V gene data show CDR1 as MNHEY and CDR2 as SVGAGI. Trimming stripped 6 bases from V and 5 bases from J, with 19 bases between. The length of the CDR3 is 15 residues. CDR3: CASSAPQGGRTEAFF. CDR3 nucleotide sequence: TGTGCCAGCAGCGCACCTCAGGGCGGGAGGACTGAAGCTTTCTTT.

DNA of the CDR3: TGTGCCAGCAGTCCAATAACTAGCGGGAGGGCCTGGTACTACGAGCAGTACTTC. This sequence encodes CASSPITSGRAWYYEQYF. This sequence joins TRBV28 and TRBJ2-7; 13 bases line up with TRBD2. CDR1 and CDR2 (germline): MDHEN, SYDVKM. This CDR3 has 18 amino acids. The trim removed 5 bases at V and 3 bases at J, leaving 13 bases unmatched.

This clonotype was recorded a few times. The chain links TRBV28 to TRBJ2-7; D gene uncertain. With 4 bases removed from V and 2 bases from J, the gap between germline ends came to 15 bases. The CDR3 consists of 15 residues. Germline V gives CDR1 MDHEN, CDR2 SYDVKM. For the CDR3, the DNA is TGTGCCAGCAGTTCCTTATACGGATATGCCTACGAGCAGTACTTC. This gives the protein CASSSLYGYAYEQYF.